This T cell receptor (beta chain) was retrieved from a study of blood T cell repertoires in COVID-19. As originally analysed: For nucleated cells, counts were estimated from reference gene primer amplification. Sequencing used immunoSEQ multiplex PCR; TCRdb keeps in-frame clones, though not all of them. V, J and clone size reflect that table, while D and trimming were determined from the DNA. The sample lists under 350,000 clones, 85% to 90% occurring once. CDR1 and CDR2 (germline): SGHNT, YENEEA. CDR3 length equals 15 residues. With 1 base removed from V and 7 bases from J, the gap between germline ends came to 13 bases.

The sequencing input was PBMCs or T cells enriched from blood (not recorded which). This TCR was recovered from a woman in her fifties or sixties who had recovered from COVID-19. J is TRBJ1-4 and V is TRBV11-3, with D tentatively TRBD1 (5 bases). CDR3 residues: CASSLGYSQGEKLFF. CDR3 DNA: TGTGCCAGCAGCTTAGGCTACTCCCAGGGTGAAAAACTGTTTTTT. The full variable domain, completed using reference TRBV11-3 and TRBJ1-4, is EAGVVQSPRYKIIEKKQPVAFWCNPISGHNTLYWYLQNLGQGPELLIRYENEEAVDDSQLPKDRFSAERLKGVDSTLKIQPAELGDSAVYLCASSLGYSQGEKLFFGSGTQLSVL.